These 20 T cell receptor beta chains were all obtained from the same sample, sequenced in a study of blood T cell repertoires in COVID-19. TCRdb keeps only in-frame clones here, not all; method: immunoSEQ multiplex PCR. In the table there are 250,000 to 300,000 clones, approximately 88% of which are singletons. Sequencing input: peripheral blood. These receptors all stem from a woman between 65 and 79 years old with COVID-19, enrolled during active disease.

J is TRBJ1-2 and V is TRBV9, with 7 bases matching TRBD1. This CDR3 spans 14 amino acids. The V and J ends lost 4 bases and 8 bases, in that order; junction bases with no gene match: 11. Germline V gene lookup returns CDR1 SGDLS and CDR2 YYNGEE. CDR3 sequence: CASSTQGTSGGYTF. The CDR3 nucleotides are TGTGCCAGCAGCACACAGGGGACGTCTGGAGGCTACACCTTC.

J is TRBJ2-7 and V is TRBV6-2 or TRBV6-3; 7 nucleotides match TRBD1. The CDR3 has 14 residues. Losses at the gene ends were 5 bases for V and 3 bases for J; bases not matched to a gene: 7. Looked up from germline, CDR1 is MNHEY and CDR2 is SVGEGT. CDR3 nucleotides: TGTGCCAGCAGTGAGAGGGACAGAGTCTACGAGCAGTACTTC. As protein: CASSERDRVYEQYF.

The chain links TRBV27 to TRBJ2-2, with no clear D. There are 13 residues in the CDR3. V lost 5 bases and J lost 6, with 10 bases in between. Germline CDR1 is MNHEY and CDR2 is SMNVEV (reference sequence). The DNA of the CDR3 is TGTGCCAGCAGTCGACTCTCCTCCGGGGAGCTGTTTTTT. Amino acid sequence: CASSRLSSGELFF.

The CDR3 sequence: CASSLPPSGRILDEQFF. The CDR3 DNA reads TGTGCCAGCAGTTTGCCCCCTAGCGGGAGAATTTTGGATGAGCAGTTCTTC. The J gene is TRBJ2-1, the V gene TRBV28, with TRBD2 matching over 10 bases. The CDR3 runs to 17 residues. Germline CDR1 reads MDHEN; CDR2 reads SYDVKM. V lost 3 bases, J lost 8 bases, and 13 bases stayed unmatched.

This rearrangement joins TRBV11-3 to TRBJ1-1; D uncertain. Trimming took 2 bases from V and 4 from J, leaving 11 bases between them. Germline assignment: CDR1 SGHNT and CDR2 YENEEA. This CDR3 is 14 amino acids long. CDR3 sequence reads: CASSLFGVGTEAFF. DNA of the CDR3: TGTGCCAGCAGCTTATTCGGAGTCGGCACTGAAGCTTTCTTT.

This chain uses TRBV19 with TRBJ1-5; TRBD1 is a possible D gene (6 bases). This CDR3 spans 16 amino acids. Germline CDR1 is LNHDA and CDR2 is SQIVND (reference sequence). V lost 7 bases to trimming and J lost 0 bases, with 16 bases between them. The CDR3 nucleotides read TGTGCCAGTAAAAACCGACAGGATTATAGCAATCAGCCCCAGCATTTT. This codes for CASKNRQDYSNQPQHF.

The chain uses TRBV5-4 and TRBJ1-1; D call uncertain. This CDR3 has 14 amino acids. V dropped 3 bases and J dropped 1 base, with 10 bases sitting between them. Germline V gives CDR1 SGHNT, CDR2 YYREEE (reference sequence). The DNA for the CDR3 is TGTGCCAGCAGCTCCGAGAGAGAGAACACTGAAGCTTTCTTT. It is translated as CASSSERENTEAFF.

The rearrangement links TRBV12-3 or TRBV12-4 to TRBJ2-1, with D unclear. Trimming removed 4 bases from V and 8 bases from J, with 9 bases in between. The CDR3 has 12 amino acids. DNA for the CDR3: TGTGCCAGCAGTTCCTCGGGTGATGAGCAGTTCTTC. Its translation is CASSSSGDEQFF.

The V gene is TRBV6-5, the J gene TRBJ2-7, with D perhaps TRBD1 (6 bases). V lost 6 bases, J lost 1 base, and 16 bases lay in between. This CDR3 is 15 amino acids long. CDR1 is MNHEY, CDR2 SVGAGI, per germline. This CDR3 reads CASRATGFGSYEQYF. The CDR3 region has the DNA TGTGCCAGCAGGGCCACAGGGTTTGGTTCCTACGAGCAGTACTTC.

The V call is TRBV5-1, the J call TRBJ2-7, with D possibly TRBD2 on 5 matching bases. V lost 7 bases, J lost 2 bases, and 19 bases lay in between. CDR1 SGHRS and CDR2 YFSETQ come from the germline V gene. The CDR3 extends over 15 amino acids. The CDR3 DNA reads as TGCGCCAGCCGCCCTTCTGGCGGGCGAACCTACGAGCAGTACTTC. It translates to CASRPSGGRTYEQYF.

V is TRBV25-1 and J is TRBJ2-4; D is undetermined. The CDR3 covers 15 residues. Trimming removed 4 bases from V and 9 bases from J, with 19 bases in between. CDR1 is MGHDK, CDR2 SYGVNS, per germline. CDR3 nucleotides: TGTGCCAGCAGTGTAAAAGCCAGAAGCGCTTGCATTCAGTACTTC. This codes for CASSVKARSACIQYF.

CDR3 nucleotide sequence: TGTGCCAGCAGCTTAGAAGGGGCTCCTAGTTCACCCCTCCACTTT. This encodes CASSLEGAPSSPLHF. This chain uses TRBV7-8 with TRBJ1-6; D is perhaps TRBD1 (5 bases). The V end was cut by 1 base, the J end by 9 bases, with 13 bases between. This CDR3 is built from 15 residues. From germline, CDR1 is SGHVS and CDR2 FQNEAQ.

J is TRBJ1-2 and V is TRBV9; D perhaps matches TRBD1 (6 bases). The CDR3 sequence is 13 residues long. Trimming shortened V by 4 bases and J by 6 bases, and 13 bases separated the two germline ends. Per the germline V gene, CDR1 is SGDLS and CDR2 is YYNGEE. CDR3 region: CASSTHRVDGYTF. CDR3 DNA sequence: TGTGCCAGCAGCACCCACAGGGTGGATGGCTACACCTTC.

The chain uses TRBV28 and TRBJ1-5; D remains ambiguous. From germline, CDR1 is MDHEN and CDR2 SYDVKM. The germline V and J ends were trimmed by 9 bases and 7 bases, with 16 bases remaining between them. This CDR3 has 13 amino acids. The DNA of the CDR3 is TGTGCCAGAGATCTTCCGGTGCGACAGCCCCAGCATTTT. Translation gives CARDLPVRQPQHF. The entire variable domain, with the rest obtained from reference TRBV28 and TRBJ1-5, is as follows: DVKVTQSSRYLVKRTGEKVFLECVQDMDHENMFWYRQDPGLGLRLIYFSYDVKMKEKGDIPEGYSVSREKKERFSLILESASTNQTSMYLCARDLPVRQPQHFGDGTRLSIL.

V usage is TRBV28 and J usage is TRBJ1-2; D gene unclear. The V gene lost 6 bases and the J gene lost 4 bases, with 12 bases spanning the gap. The germline V gene has CDR1 MDHEN and CDR2 SYDVKM. The CDR3 is 13 amino acids. CDR3 coding DNA: TGTGCCAGCAGCAAACGGGTCCTCTATGGCTACACCTTC. Translating gives CASSKRVLYGYTF.

The table lists this clone with a count of one. The V and J genes are TRBV3-1 (or the pseudogene TRBV3-2) and TRBJ2-5; D unclear. Trimming cost V 4 bases and J 1 base, with 4 bases left between them. Germline CDR1 LGHDT, CDR2 YNNKEL (reference sequence). This CDR3 has 12 amino acids. The CDR3 DNA reads TGTGCCAGCAGCCTTCGCCAAGAGACCCAGTACTTC. Translating gives CASSLRQETQYF.

This chain uses TRBV9 with TRBJ2-4; TRBD2 aligns across 9 bases. Germline loops: CDR1 SGDLS, CDR2 YYNGEE. This CDR3 has 17 amino acids. V shed 0 bases and J 0 bases; nucleotides not matched to a gene: 4. In nucleotides, the CDR3 is TGTGCCAGCAGCGTAGGGGGCGGGAGGGGAGCCAAAAACATTCAGTACTTC. Its protein product is CASSVGGGRGAKNIQYF.

The V and J genes are TRBV29-1 and TRBJ2-5; 9 bases agree with TRBD1. The V gene end was trimmed by 7 bases and the J gene end by 5 bases; junction bases not matched to a gene: 11. In germline, CDR1 is SQVTM, CDR2 ANQGSEA. The CDR3 has 14 residues. Written as DNA, the CDR3 is TGCAGCGCCAAAAGGGACAGGGTCGACGAGACCCAGTACTTC. The encoded protein is CSAKRDRVDETQYF. Combining the CDR3 with reference TRBV29-1 and TRBJ2-5 gives the whole variable domain SAVISQKPSRDICQRGTSLTIQCQVDSQVTMMFWYRQQPGQSLTLIATANQGSEATYESGFVIDKFPISRPNLTFSTLTVSNMSPEDSSIYLCSAKRDRVDETQYFGPGTRLLVL.

This clone was found a few times. The CDR3 DNA reads TGTGCCAGCAGCTTAATGGGGGGAGGCTATGGCTACACCTTC. This translates into CASSLMGGGYGYTF. The gene calls are TRBV7-3 and TRBJ1-2, with a tentative D call TRBD1 (5 bases). Germline CDR1 is SGHTA and CDR2 is FQGTGA. V was clipped by 1 base and J by 4 bases, with 10 bases between them. The length of the CDR3 is 14 residues.

The chain carries TRBV10-3 and TRBJ1-1; the D is unclear. Germline assignment: CDR1 ENHRY and CDR2 SYGVKD. The CDR3 has 11 amino acids. Trimming left V 8 bases short and J 7 bases short, with 11 bases between. The DNA for the CDR3 is TGTGCCATCGGAGGGCTTGGTGAAGCTTTCTTT. It codes for CAIGGLGEAFF.